One sample yielded the 28 T cell receptor beta chains listed below, sequenced in a study of blood T cell repertoires in COVID-19. Repertoires were generated with immunoSEQ multiplex PCR, while TCRdb's copy carries only in-frame clones and drops some. The repertoire holds about 160,000 clones, with around 84% as singletons. The sequencing sample was made of PBMCs or T cells enriched from blood (not recorded which). These receptors all stem from a woman aged 45-65 years who had recovered from COVID-19.

This clone was detected only once. The chain recombines TRBV19 with TRBJ2-7, with 9 bases fitting TRBD1. The germline gives CDR1 LNHDA, CDR2 SQIVND (reference sequence). V gave up 6 bases and J gave up 6 bases; unmatched junction bases: 9. There are 14 residues in the CDR3. The CDR3 region is CASSPGQGPTEQYF. The CDR3 DNA reads TGTGCCAGTAGCCCGGGACAGGGCCCTACCGAGCAGTACTTC.

The CDR3 loop reads CASSLEGVTSPLHF. The CDR3 nucleotides read TGCGCCAGCAGCTTGGAGGGAGTTACTTCACCCCTCCACTTT. The chain carries TRBV5-1 and TRBJ1-6; D unclear. The CDR3 has 14 amino acids. V was trimmed by 0 bases and J by 9 bases, leaving 10 bases between them. Germline CDR1 and CDR2: SGHRS and YFSETQ.

A single count supports this clone. The rearrangement links TRBV24-1 to TRBJ2-3; maybe TRBD1 (5 bases). V shed 4 bases and J shed 2 bases, with 15 bases lying between them. This CDR3 is 16 amino acids long. CDR1 KGHDR and CDR2 SFDVKD come from the germline V gene. CDR3 loop: CATSDPGAAHTDTQYF. CDR3 DNA: TGTGCCACCAGTGACCCTGGGGCAGCACACACAGATACGCAGTATTTT.

The CDR3 loop reads CASSRPGTAPYEQYF. For the CDR3, the DNA is TGTGCCAGCAGCCGACCCGGGACAGCCCCCTACGAGCAGTACTTC. V and J are TRBV28 and TRBJ2-7, with TRBD1 matching over 7 bases. The CDR3 consists of 15 residues. The ends lost 6 bases at V and 2 bases at J; junction bases unmatched: 10. Germline CDR1 MDHEN, CDR2 SYDVKM.

The chain uses TRBV7-9 and TRBJ1-2; D is undetermined. Germline CDR1 is SEHNR and CDR2 is FQNEAQ (reference sequence). V shed 4 bases and J shed 7 bases, with 7 bases lying between them. This CDR3 contains 11 residues. The CDR3 DNA follows: TGTGCCAGCAGCTACTCTCTTGGCTACACCTTC. Encoded protein: CASSYSLGYTF.

The rearrangement joins TRBV19 to TRBJ1-4, with D perhaps matching TRBD1 (5 bases). The V and J ends lost 1 base and 0 bases respectively, with 12 bases between them. Germline lookup yields CDR1 LNHDA and CDR2 SQIVND (reference sequence). The CDR3 covers 17 residues. The CDR3 protein is CASSIGPQGPTNEKLFF. As DNA, the CDR3 is TGTGCCAGTAGTATAGGCCCCCAGGGTCCAACTAATGAAAAACTGTTTTTT.

The rearrangement uses TRBV5-5 and TRBJ2-3; D remains ambiguous. Germline assignment: CDR1 SGHKS and CDR2 YYEKEE (reference sequence). The CDR3 extends over 12 amino acids. The ends were cut back, 7 bases at V and 2 bases at J, with 8 bases in the middle. The CDR3 spells CASGRVTDTQYF. The CDR3 nucleotides are TGTGCCAGCGGTCGGGTCACAGATACGCAGTATTTT.

This clone has a handful of counts. V gene TRBV7-9 combines with J gene TRBJ2-1, with a tentative D call TRBD2 (6 bases). The CDR3 contains 17 residues. Trimming shortened V by 1 base and J by 4 bases, and 17 bases separated the two germline ends. Germline V gene data show CDR1 as SEHNR and CDR2 as FQNEAQ (reference sequence). This CDR3 is CASSLGGLSGEYNEQFF. CDR3 in DNA: TGTGCCAGCAGCTTAGGGGGTCTTAGCGGAGAGTACAATGAGCAGTTCTTC.

CDR3 DNA: TGTGCCAGCAGCTTAGTGTCGCCCGGAACGGGGAATTCACCCCTCCACTTT. It is translated as CASSLVSPGTGNSPLHF. The V and J genes are TRBV5-6 and TRBJ1-6; D not certain. Trimming took 2 bases from V and 7 from J, leaving 19 bases between them. Germline CDR1 SGHDT, CDR2 YYEEEE. The CDR3 has 17 amino acids.

CDR3 sequence: CASSARETSGGASGDTQYF. The CDR3 bases are TGTGCCAGCAGCGCCCGGGAGACTAGCGGGGGGGCCTCGGGCGATACGCAGTATTTT. The V call is TRBV9, the J call TRBJ2-3, with 14 bases that match TRBD2. The CDR3 is 19 residues long. The germline V gene encodes CDR1 SGDLS and CDR2 YYNGEE. J lost 6 bases, V lost 3 bases, and 15 bases had no gene match.

This chain connects TRBV27 to TRBJ2-1, with 10 positions matching TRBD2. V shed 4 bases and J 3 bases; nucleotides not matched to a gene: 3. This CDR3 region has 15 residues. Germline V gene sequence: CDR1 MNHEY, CDR2 SMNVEV (reference sequence). As DNA, the CDR3 is TGTGCCAGCAGTTACTCTAGCGGGAGCTACAATGAGCAGTTCTTC. Protein sequence: CASSYSSGSYNEQFF.

The chain couples TRBV6-5 to TRBJ1-2; no reliable D call. The CDR3 has 15 amino acids. The germline V gene has CDR1 MNHEY and CDR2 SVGAGI. V dropped 0 bases and J dropped 4 bases, with 12 bases sitting between them. DNA of the CDR3: TGTGCCAGCAGTTACTCGAGGGCGGCAATCTATGGCTACACCTTC. Translated: CASSYSRAAIYGYTF.

The chain has TRBV6-5 and TRBJ1-1; D is possibly TRBD1 (6 bases). Per the germline V gene, CDR1 is MNHEY and CDR2 is SVGAGI. CDR3 length: 16 amino acids. Trimming removed 2 bases at V and 1 base at J, with 14 bases between. The CDR3 sequence is CASSYVPGVGNTEAFF. The CDR3 DNA follows: TGTGCCAGCAGTTACGTTCCAGGGGTGGGGAACACTGAAGCTTTCTTT.

CDR3: CASSLMGSTEAFF. The CDR3 DNA is TGTGCCAGCAGCTTAATGGGGAGCACTGAAGCTTTCTTT. The genes are TRBV5-6 and TRBJ1-1, with no clear D. Germline CDR1 and CDR2: SGHDT and YYEEEE. This CDR3 region has 13 residues. Between the trimmed V and J ends, which lost 2 bases and 4 bases, there was a span of 9 bases.

The chain joins TRBV9 to TRBJ2-2, with TRBD2 matching 8 bases. The CDR3 has 16 residues. The J segment lost 4 bases and the V segment lost 0 bases, leaving 5 bases of the junction unmatched. Germline assignment: CDR1 SGDLS and CDR2 YYNGEE. The CDR3 here is CASSVAGGGPTGELFF. CDR3 bases: TGTGCCAGCAGCGTAGCTGGCGGGGGGCCCACCGGGGAGCTGTTTTTT.

The J gene is TRBJ2-5, the V gene TRBV6-1; TRBD1 matches 9 bases. J was trimmed by 2 bases and V by 2 bases; bases with no gene match: 6. CDR1 is MNHNS, CDR2 SASEGT, per germline. The CDR3 sequence is 16 residues long. The CDR3 nucleotides are TGTGCCAGCAGTGAACAGGGACAGGGCTTTCAAGAGACCCAGTACTTC. As protein: CASSEQGQGFQETQYF.

V and J are TRBV5-1 and TRBJ1-2, with 9 bases aligning to TRBD1. Germline assignment: CDR1 SGHRS and CDR2 YFSETQ. J gave up 4 bases and V 4 bases, and 8 bases lay outside the gene matches. There are 15 residues in the CDR3. The CDR3 DNA reads TGCGCCAGCAGCGAGTACAGGGGGCGCGTCTATGGCTACACCTTC. This sequence encodes CASSEYRGRVYGYTF. Full variable domain (rest looked up from reference TRBV5-1 and TRBJ1-2): KAGVTQTPRYLIKTRGQQVTLSCSPISGHRSVSWYQQTPGQGLQFLFEYFSETQRNKGNFPGRFSGRQFSNSRSEMNVSTLELGDSALYLCASSEYRGRVYGYTFGSGTRLTVV.

The CDR3 region has the DNA TGTGCCAGCTCACCAATGGACAGGGGGGCTTTCTTT. Its protein product is CASSPMDRGAFF. The chain carries TRBV18 and TRBJ1-1; 10 positions match TRBD1. Germline CDR1 is KGHSH and CDR2 is LQKENI. V was clipped by 2 bases and J by 11 bases; unmatched bases: 2. The CDR3 is 12 residues long.

The rearrangement links TRBV2 to TRBJ1-2; 7 bases map to TRBD1. V lost 8 bases, J lost 7 bases, and 7 bases stayed unmatched. The CDR3 is 12 residues long. From germline, CDR1 is SNHLY and CDR2 FYNNEI. CDR3 sequence: CASGSTGVGYTF. The CDR3 coding sequence is TGTGCCAGCGGTTCAACAGGGGTTGGCTACACCTTC.

The chain joins TRBV6-1 to TRBJ1-3; 8 bases are shared with TRBD1. Germline V gene sequence: CDR1 MNHNS, CDR2 SASEGT. The CDR3 covers 16 residues. Losses at the gene ends were 4 bases for V and 3 bases for J; bases not matched to a gene: 8. CDR3 protein: CASSGLGTGYGNTIYF. As DNA, the CDR3 is TGTGCCAGCAGTGGCCTCGGGACAGGCTATGGAAACACCATATATTTT.

The chain uses TRBV28 and TRBJ2-1; 12 nucleotides match TRBD2. Germline CDR1 MDHEN, CDR2 SYDVKM. V was pared by 6 bases and J by 9 bases, with 12 bases of the junction left unmatched. This CDR3 region has 16 residues. CDR3 residues: CASSRLLAGGPGEQFF. For the CDR3, the DNA is TGTGCCAGCAGCCGTCTTCTAGCGGGAGGGCCGGGTGAGCAGTTCTTC.

This chain joins TRBV4-3 and TRBJ2-2, with D perhaps TRBD2 (6 bases). Trimming removed 4 bases from V and 0 bases from J, with 9 bases in between. The CDR3 extends over 15 amino acids. The V gene's germline CDR1 is LGHNA and CDR2 YSLEER. In nucleotides, the CDR3 is TGCGCCAGCAGCCGGGACTGGGCGAACACCGGGGAGCTGTTTTTT. Amino acid sequence: CASSRDWANTGELFF.

This chain uses TRBV11-2 with TRBJ2-7; D not resolved. Trimming cost V 0 bases and J 8 bases, with 8 bases left between them. This CDR3 comprises 12 residues. Germline V gives CDR1 SGHAT, CDR2 FQNNGV. CDR3 sequence reads: CASSLDMAKQYF. The CDR3 region has the DNA TGTGCCAGCAGCTTAGATATGGCCAAGCAGTACTTC.

V is TRBV25-1 and J is TRBJ1-2, with 8 bases fitting TRBD1. Unmatched junction bases numbered 14, after V lost 9 bases and J lost 8 bases. The germline gives CDR1 MGHDK, CDR2 SYGVNS. The CDR3 loop spans 14 amino acids. The CDR3 region has the DNA TGTGCCAGTCTCCCACCCGGACAGGGCGAGGGCTACACCTTC. Translated: CASLPPGQGEGYTF.

The V and J genes are TRBV18 and TRBJ1-4; D gene ambiguous. Germline values: CDR1 KGHSH, CDR2 LQKENI. This CDR3 contains 15 residues. V gave up 3 bases and J gave up 0 bases, with 8 bases separating them. CDR3 DNA: TGTGCCAGCTCACCTACCAGGTCAACTAATGAAAAACTGTTTTTT. Amino acid sequence: CASSPTRSTNEKLFF. The full variable domain, its missing parts supplied by reference TRBV18 and TRBJ1-4, is NAGVMQNPRHLVRRRGQEARLRCSPMKGHSHVYWYRQLPEEGLKFMVYLQKENIIDESGMPKERFSAEFPKEGPSILRIQQVVRGDSAAYFCASSPTRSTNEKLFFGSGTQLSVL.

This chain joins TRBV28 and TRBJ2-7, with 11 bases that match TRBD1. From germline, CDR1 is MDHEN and CDR2 SYDVKM. J was trimmed by 4 bases and V by 5 bases; bases with no gene match: 4. The CDR3 is 14 residues long. The CDR3 coding sequence is TGTGCCAGCAGTCCCGGGACAGGGGGATACGAGCAGTACTTC. Translated: CASSPGTGGYEQYF.

The genes are TRBV6-5 and TRBJ1-2, with D possibly being TRBD1 (6 bases). Germline V gives CDR1 MNHEY, CDR2 SVGAGI. The CDR3 sequence is 15 residues long. V was shortened by 6 bases and J by 0 bases, with 14 bases between the two germline ends. The CDR3 region is CASSPGTTTNYGYTF. CDR3 nucleotides: TGTGCCAGCAGCCCCGGGACAACGACTAACTATGGCTACACCTTC.

V is TRBV13 and J is TRBJ2-5; 8 nucleotides match TRBD2. This CDR3 comprises 16 residues. Unmatched junction bases numbered 9, after V lost 2 bases and J lost 4 bases. Germline values: CDR1 PRHDT, CDR2 FYEKMQ (reference sequence). CDR3 DNA sequence: TGTGCCAGCAGCTTACGAGCGGGGGCCCCAATAGAGACCCAGTACTTC. Its translation: CASSLRAGAPIETQYF.